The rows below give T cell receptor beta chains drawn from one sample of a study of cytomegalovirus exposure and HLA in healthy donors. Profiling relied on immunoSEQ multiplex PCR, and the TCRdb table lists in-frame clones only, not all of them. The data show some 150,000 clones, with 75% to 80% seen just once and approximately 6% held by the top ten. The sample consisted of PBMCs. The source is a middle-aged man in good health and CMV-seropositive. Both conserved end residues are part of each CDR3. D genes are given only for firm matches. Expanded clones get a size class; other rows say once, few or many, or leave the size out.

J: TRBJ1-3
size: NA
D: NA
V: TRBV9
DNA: TGTGCCAGCAGCGGTAGGAGCTCTGGAAACACCATATATTTT
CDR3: CASSGRSSGNTIYF

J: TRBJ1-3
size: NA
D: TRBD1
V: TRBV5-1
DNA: TGCGCCAGCAGCTTGGATAACAGGGGGAGCCTTAACTCTGGAAACACCATATATTTT
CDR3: CASSLDNRGSLNSGNTIYF

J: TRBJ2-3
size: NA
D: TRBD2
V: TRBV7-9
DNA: TGTGCCAGCAGCCCCCCGGGACTAGCGAAGACAGATACGCAGTATTTT
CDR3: CASSPPGLAKTDTQYF

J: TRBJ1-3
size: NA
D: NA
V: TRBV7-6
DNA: TGTGCCAGCAGCACGGGACTGATCTCTGGAAACACCATATATTTT
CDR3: CASSTGLISGNTIYF

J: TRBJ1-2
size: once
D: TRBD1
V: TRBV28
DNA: TGTGCCAGCAGCCCTGCCGTTTCGACAGGGAGGTATGGCTACACCTTC
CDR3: CASSPAVSTGRYGYTF

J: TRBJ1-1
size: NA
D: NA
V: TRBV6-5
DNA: TGTGCCAGCAGCGGACAGTTGAACACTGAAGCTTTCTTT
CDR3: CASSGQLNTEAFF

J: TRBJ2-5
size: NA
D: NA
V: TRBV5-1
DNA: TGCGCCAGCAGCTTGGGGCTTCTGGGGGCCGCGCAAGAGACCCAGTACTTC
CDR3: CASSLGLLGAAQETQYF

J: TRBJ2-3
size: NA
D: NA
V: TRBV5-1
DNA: TGCGCCAGCAGCTCCGCCGTGCAGATTAACACAGATACGCAGTATTTT
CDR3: CASSSAVQINTDTQYF

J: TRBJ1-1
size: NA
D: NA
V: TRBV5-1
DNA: TGCGCCAGCAGCTTTGCGGGGAACACTGAAGCTTTCTTT
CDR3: CASSFAGNTEAFF

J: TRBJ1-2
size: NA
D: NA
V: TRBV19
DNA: TGTGCCAGTACCAAGGCCCAGGTCTATGGCTACACCTTC
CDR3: CASTKAQVYGYTF

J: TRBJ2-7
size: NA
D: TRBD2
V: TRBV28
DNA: TGTGCCAGTCGAGGTAGCGGGCCACTTACCTACGAGCAGTACTTC
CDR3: CASRGSGPLTYEQYF

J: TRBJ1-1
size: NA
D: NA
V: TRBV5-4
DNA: TGTGCCAGCAGCTTTGCAGGGGCCCAGAACACTGAAGCTTTCTTT
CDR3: CASSFAGAQNTEAFF

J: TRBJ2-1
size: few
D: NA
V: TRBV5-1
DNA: TGCGCCAGCAGCTTGGATAGCGGTTACAATGATCAGTTCTTC
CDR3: CASSLDSGYNDQFF

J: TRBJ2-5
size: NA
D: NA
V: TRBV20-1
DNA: TGCAGTGCTAGAAACCAGGAGACCCAGTACTTC
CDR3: CSARNQETQYF

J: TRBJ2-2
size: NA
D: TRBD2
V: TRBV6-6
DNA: TGTGCCAGCAGTTCCCTCGGGAGGAGCGGGGAGCTGTTTTTT
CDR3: CASSSLGRSGELFF

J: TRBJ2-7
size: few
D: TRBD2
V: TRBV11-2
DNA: TGTGCCAGCAGCTTAAATAGCGGCGGGAGCGAGCAGTACTTC
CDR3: CASSLNSGGSEQYF

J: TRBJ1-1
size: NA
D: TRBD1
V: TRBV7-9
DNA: TGTGCCAGCAGCGGAAACAGGGGCGCTGAAGCTTTCTTT
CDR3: CASSGNRGAEAFF

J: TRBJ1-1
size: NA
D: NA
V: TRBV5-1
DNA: TGCGCCAGCAGCTTCACGGGGAACACTGAAGCTTTCTTT
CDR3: CASSFTGNTEAFF

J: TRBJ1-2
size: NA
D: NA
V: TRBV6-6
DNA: TGTGCCAGCAGTGAGGGGGACTATGGCTACACCTTC
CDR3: CASSEGDYGYTF

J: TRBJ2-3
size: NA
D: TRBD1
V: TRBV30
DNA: TGTGCCTGGGACCCAGCAGGGGGCGCGACGCAGTATTTT
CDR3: CAWDPAGGATQYF

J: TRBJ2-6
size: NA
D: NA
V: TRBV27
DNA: TGTGCCAGCAGTTTAGGCTTTGCCCCTGGGGCCAACGTCCTGACTTTC
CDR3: CASSLGFAPGANVLTF

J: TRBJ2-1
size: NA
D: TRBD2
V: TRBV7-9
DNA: TGTGCCAGCAGCCCTCTAGCGGGAGGGGAAGAGCAGTTCTTC
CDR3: CASSPLAGGEEQFF

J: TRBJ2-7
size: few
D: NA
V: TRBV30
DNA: TGTGCCTGGGGGAGGAACACAGCCTACGAGCAGTACTTC
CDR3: CAWGRNTAYEQYF

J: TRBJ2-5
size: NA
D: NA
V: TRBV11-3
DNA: TGTGCCAGCAGCTTAGAAATAGGGGCCAGGGGAAGCGAGACCCAGTACTTC
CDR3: CASSLEIGARGSETQYF

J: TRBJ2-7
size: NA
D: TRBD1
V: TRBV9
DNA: TGTGCCAGCAGCGTAGGGGACAGGCGCCTGGGCCCCTACGAGCAGTACTTC
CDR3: CASSVGDRRLGPYEQYF

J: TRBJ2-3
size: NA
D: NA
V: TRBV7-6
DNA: TGTGCCAGCAGCCCTTTAGGCGGGCTCACAGATACGCAGTATTTT
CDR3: CASSPLGGLTDTQYF

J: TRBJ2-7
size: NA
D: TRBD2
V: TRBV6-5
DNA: TGTGCCAGCGGTCGAGCGGGGGCCTACGAGCAGTACTTC
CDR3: CASGRAGAYEQYF

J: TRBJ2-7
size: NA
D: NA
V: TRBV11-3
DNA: TGTGCCAGCAGCCTCACACGAGACACATCCTACGAGCAGTACTTC
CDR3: CASSLTRDTSYEQYF

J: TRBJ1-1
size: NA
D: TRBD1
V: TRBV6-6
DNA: TGTGCCAGCACCAGGACAGGCTTGAACACTGAAGCTTTCTTT
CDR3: CASTRTGLNTEAFF